This TCR beta chain emerged from a study of OX40 agonist ivuxolimab in advanced cancers. Regarding the research as a whole: The costimulatory receptor OX40 (CD134) was targeted by ivuxolimab, a fully human IgG2 agonistic monoclonal antibody. Peripheral TCRbeta sequencing aimed to test whether ivuxolimab altered TCR sequence diversity and caused clonal T-cell expansion. Of the 50 to 55 patients in dose escalation, 19 had hepatocellular carcinoma, approximately 15 had melanoma, 9 had renal cell carcinoma and 9 had head and neck cancer. Intravenous ivuxolimab was administered to patients every 2 weeks at six dose levels: 0.01, 0.1, 0.3, 1.5, 3 and 10 mg/kg. The paper covers the monotherapy dose-escalation part of the phase I ivuxolimab trial, which included N of about 56 patients. A male proportion of 70% to 90% and a mean age of around 60 years, ranging from 23 to 79, were recorded for the dose-escalation cohort. Partial responses occurred in three dose-escalation patients, of whom one had hepatocellular carcinoma and two had cutaneous melanoma. Prior anti-PD-1, anti-PD-L1 or anti-CTLA-4 therapy was permitted, and about 40% of dose-escalation patients had received checkpoint inhibitors.

Genomic DNA was extracted from sorted cells for sequencing of the TCRbeta CDR3 region. The immunoSEQ Assay was used to sequence the TCRbeta CDR3 regions. This immuneACCESS table, as held by TCRdb, lists in-frame sequences with V and J called but not all clones. Of the missing ones, under half trace to an unresolved V gene in checked studies; the others have no known cause. The sample yields roughly 60,000 clones; about 86% were counted once. 3.5% to 5% of the sample is held by the ten biggest clonotypes. The germline V gene provides CDR1 SGDLS and CDR2 YYNGEE. Taken from cysteine to phenylalanine, the CDR3 has 14 residues. Of the read, only the CDR3 DNA is kept; its 42 bases are in frame from base 1. At the junction V is shortened by 3 bases and J by 1 base, with 8 bases in between. The trial excluded patients who had a history of autoimmune disease or who were on systemic immunosuppression. Peripheral blood for TCR sequencing was drawn from every dose cohort at baseline, at cycle 4 day 1 and at cycle 7 day 1. The samples were taken from a phase I, first-in-human, multicenter, open-label dose-escalation trial of ivuxolimab. Adults with locally advanced or metastatic head and neck squamous cell, hepatocellular, melanoma or renal cell carcinoma were enrolled in the trial. CD4+ and CD8+ T cells were sorted separately from peripheral blood before TCR sequencing.

Study-level results and caveats: At doses from 0.1 to 3.0 mg/kg, clonal expansion was seen in both CD4+ and CD8+ blood T cells between baseline and week 6. On average, CD8+ T cells showed more expanded clones than CD4+ T cells after ivuxolimab. The antigen specificity of the clonally expanded peripheral T cells was not determined. Low levels of normalized T-cell clonal expansion were also seen in some nonresponding patients. In the 0.1-3.0 mg/kg groups, partial responders had among the lowest normalized peripheral clonal expansion, particularly in CD8+ T cells.

This clone was seen more than once but under ten times. Its antigen remains unidentified. No base-level quality is on record; no much larger clone is a single base apart. The receptor was isolated from an adult with an advanced solid tumor such as melanoma, head and neck, liver or kidney cancer. The material was CD4+ or CD8+ T cells sorted from blood, obtained in a trial of the OX40 agonist ivuxolimab. Recombination joined TRBV9 with TRBJ1-5, with a tentative D gene TRBD1 over 6 matching bases. The DNA reads as follows: TGTGCCAGCAGCGAGGGGGTGAGCAATCAGCCCCAGCATTTT. It translates as CASSEGVSNQPQHF.